This is a list of T cell receptor beta chains from one sample in a study of OX40 agonist ivuxolimab in advanced cancers. Produced via immunoSEQ multiplex PCR; TCRdb's table is partial and in-frame only. The table records some 60,000 clones, approximately 86% of them present only once. The specimen comprised CD4+ or CD8+ T cells sorted from blood, sampled in a trial of the OX40 agonist ivuxolimab. The receptors shown here come from an adult with an advanced solid tumor such as melanoma, head and neck, liver or kidney cancer. The CDR3 runs from the conserved cysteine through the conserved F or W. D genes are given only for firm matches. Clone size is given for some rows only: seen once, a few or many times, or a class if the clone is expanded.

TRBJ1-2 TRBD1 TRBV4-3 once CASSQGTGGDYGYTF TGCGCCAGCAGCCAAGGGACAGGGGGCGACTATGGCTACACCTTC
TRBJ1-5 NA TRBV6-1 NA CASTQNSNQPQHF TGTGCCAGCACCCAGAATAGCAATCAGCCCCAGCATTTT
TRBJ2-1 TRBD2 TRBV27 NA CASSPWVAGVRVRGNEQFF TGTGCCAGCAGTCCTTGGGTAGCGGGAGTGCGGGTTCGAGGCAATGAGCAGTTCTTC
TRBJ2-7 NA TRBV18 NA CASSPYYPAYEQYF TGTGCCAGCTCACCATATTACCCAGCCTACGAGCAGTACTTC
TRBJ2-7 TRBD1 TRBV7-2 NA CASSRQGVNEQYF TGTGCCAGCAGCCGACAGGGTGTAAACGAGCAGTACTTC
TRBJ1-3 NA TRBV10-3 few CAISESGVSGNTIYF TGTGCCATCAGTGAGTCGGGGGTCTCTGGAAACACCATATATTTT
TRBJ1-3 NA TRBV28 NA CASRRHESRNTIYF TGTGCCAGCAGACGTCATGAGAGCAGAAACACCATATATTTT
TRBJ2-1 NA TRBV28 NA CASSSRGASSYNEQFF TGTGCCAGCAGTTCCCGCGGGGCCTCCTCCTACAATGAGCAGTTCTTC
TRBJ2-1 TRBD2 TRBV10-2 NA CASSEFIGRSYNEQFF TGCGCCAGCAGTGAGTTCATCGGGAGGTCCTACAATGAGCAGTTCTTC
TRBJ2-3 NA TRBV9 NA CASSVTGNSGHADTQYF TGTGCCAGCAGCGTAACGGGAAACAGCGGTCATGCAGATACGCAGTATTTT
TRBJ2-7 NA TRBV19 NA CASSRVRGLGDEQYF TGTGCCAGTAGTAGGGTCCGCGGGTTAGGTGACGAGCAGTACTTC
TRBJ2-2 NA TRBV9 once CASSVEVVAGELFF TGTGCCAGCAGCGTAGAGGTAGTCGCCGGGGAGCTGTTTTTT
TRBJ2-5 NA TRBV20-1 NA CSARKETQYF TGCAGTGCCCGGAAAGAGACCCAGTACTTC
TRBJ2-1 NA TRBV5-4 once CASSLDVAAGSYNEQFF TGTGCCAGCAGCTTGGATGTTGCGGCGGGCTCCTACAATGAGCAGTTCTTC
TRBJ1-1 NA TRBV20-1 few CSATRGSVAFF TGCAGTGCTACTCGGGGAAGCGTGGCTTTCTTT
TRBJ1-2 NA TRBV6-5 NA CASSLGGARGYGYTF TGTGCCAGCAGCCTCGGCGGCGCCCGGGGGTATGGCTACACCTTC
TRBJ2-2 NA TRBV18 NA CASSPNRENTGELFF TGTGCCAGCTCACCAAACAGGGAGAACACCGGGGAGCTGTTTTTT
TRBJ2-7 TRBD1 TRBV5-1 NA CASSGTGTYEQYF TGCGCCAGCAGCGGGACAGGAACCTACGAGCAGTACTTC
TRBJ1-5 NA TRBV10-3 NA CAISVQTGQPQHF TGTGCCATCAGTGTACAGACCGGCCAGCCCCAGCATTTT
TRBJ1-5 TRBD1 TRBV27 few CASSLLTGTQPQHF TGTGCCAGCAGTCTCCTGACAGGGACTCAGCCCCAGCATTTT
TRBJ1-1 NA TRBV6-4 NA CASSRTANTEAFF TGTGCCAGCAGCCGGACGGCGAACACTGAAGCTTTCTTT
TRBJ2-5 TRBD2 TRBV5-1 NA CASSWAEAGGKETQYF TGCGCCAGCAGCTGGGCTGAGGCGGGAGGGAAGGAGACCCAGTACTTC
TRBJ1-5 TRBD1 TRBV7-2 NA CASSFLGTAGGQPQHF TGTGCCAGCAGTTTCCTCGGGACAGCCGGAGGGCAGCCCCAGCATTTT
TRBJ2-1 TRBD1 TRBV29-1 NA CSGQTGAGDEQFF TGCAGCGGGCAGACAGGGGCAGGCGATGAGCAGTTCTTC
TRBJ1-2 NA TRBV5-1 NA CASSSIQGQGSHGYTF TGCGCCAGCAGCAGTATCCAAGGCCAGGGGAGTCATGGCTACACCTTC
TRBJ1-1 NA TRBV28 NA CASSPRAINGHGREAFF TGTGCCAGCAGCCCCCGTGCAATCAACGGCCACGGCAGGGAAGCTTTCTTT
TRBJ2-2 NA TRBV28 NA CASSSPGASNTGELFF TGTGCCAGCAGTTCCCCCGGGGCCTCGAACACCGGGGAGCTGTTTTTT
TRBJ2-7 NA TRBV4-1 NA CASSLNAGGLGHYEQYF TGCGCCAGCAGCCTAAACGCCGGAGGACTGGGGCACTACGAGCAGTACTTC
TRBJ2-1 TRBD2 TRBV10-3 NA CAISESMGLAMFF TGTGCCATCAGTGAGTCGATGGGACTAGCCATGTTCTTC
TRBJ1-1 NA TRBV28 NA CASRRGSAMNTEAFF TGTGCCAGCAGACGGGGCTCTGCCATGAACACTGAAGCTTTCTTT
TRBJ1-2 NA TRBV10-1 NA CASSETGADYGYTF TGCGCCAGCAGTGAGACCGGGGCAGACTATGGCTACACCTTC
TRBJ2-7 TRBD2 TRBV7-2 NA CASSQLAEGIEQYF TGTGCCAGCAGCCAACTAGCGGAGGGGATCGAGCAGTACTTC
TRBJ2-2 TRBD2 TRBV19 once CASSISLAGVTGELFF TGTGCCAGTAGTATAAGCCTAGCGGGAGTTACCGGGGAGCTGTTTTTT
TRBJ2-3 NA TRBV7-9 once CASSLGLGDSATDTQYF TGTGCCAGCAGCTTAGGATTGGGGGATTCCGCCACAGATACGCAGTATTTT
TRBJ2-5 TRBD2 TRBV7-9 NA CASSLASGKGETQYF TGTGCCAGCAGCTTAGCCAGCGGGAAGGGGGAGACCCAGTACTTC
TRBJ2-1 NA TRBV4-3 NA CASSQVPGSYNEQFF TGCGCCAGCAGCCAAGTCCCAGGATCCTACAATGAGCAGTTCTTC
TRBJ2-3 NA TRBV7-8 NA CASSLASKDTQYF TGTGCCAGCAGCTTAGCATCAAAGGATACGCAGTATTTT
TRBJ1-2 NA TRBV9 NA CASSAGFGYTF TGTGCCAGCAGCGCAGGATTTGGCTACACCTTC
TRBJ2-6 NA TRBV28 once CASSLPGGGANVLTF TGTGCCAGCAGTTTGCCGGGTGGAGGGGCCAACGTCCTGACTTTC
TRBJ1-6 NA TRBV7-9 once CASTLRARDNSPLHF TGTGCCAGCACCTTGCGGGCACGGGATAATTCACCCCTCCACTTT
TRBJ2-7 NA TRBV15 NA CATSRGQAPYEQYF TGTGCCACCAGCAGAGGGCAGGCTCCGTACGAGCAGTACTTC
TRBJ2-1 NA TRBV6-1 NA CASSENSRDYNEQFF TGTGCCAGCAGTGAAAACAGTCGGGACTACAATGAGCAGTTCTTC
TRBJ2-6 NA TRBV10-3 few CATAVAGQSSGANVLTF TGTGCCACGGCGGTTGCTGGACAGTCCTCTGGGGCCAACGTCCTGACTTTC
TRBJ2-1 NA TRBV7-3 NA CASSLSKDYNEQFF TGTGCCAGCAGCTTAAGTAAGGATTACAATGAGCAGTTCTTC
TRBJ2-4 NA TRBV23-1 once CASSQSFTGTLAKNIQYF TGCGCCAGCAGTCAATCCTTCACAGGGACGCTAGCCAAAAACATTCAGTACTTC
TRBJ2-2 NA TRBV5-1 NA CASSLRQGTGELFF TGCGCCAGCAGCTTGCGGCAGGGCACCGGGGAGCTGTTTTTT
TRBJ1-2 NA TRBV4-3 NA CASSQDPGPTYGYTF TGCGCCAGCAGCCAAGACCCAGGGCCCACCTATGGCTACACCTTC
TRBJ1-1 NA TRBV7-9 NA CASSLSLLSEAFF TGTGCCAGCAGCTTATCCCTACTGTCGGAAGCTTTCTTT
TRBJ2-5 TRBD2 TRBV7-2 NA CASSLAGAGETQYF TGTGCCAGCAGCCTAGCGGGAGCCGGGGAGACCCAGTACTTC